What follows are 8 T cell receptor beta chains derived from one specimen sequenced in a study of patients and donors after allogeneic stem cell transplantation. MiXCR was run by TCRdb on the RT-PCR reads, yielding one entry per CDR3 protein. The data contain about a million distinct CDR3 sequences, about a sixth of them seen just once; the ten biggest clones take up around 6%. The sequenced sample was blood, either unsorted or a sorted T cell fraction (not recorded which). All receptors come from a human donor who was either an allogeneic HSCT recipient or a stem cell or donor lymphocyte infusion donor (not recorded which). It is not recorded whose cells these are; they may come from a transplant donor.

A few counts support this clonotype. V gene TRBV12-3 or TRBV12-4 combines with J gene TRBJ2-4; TRBD1 aligns across 8 bases. This CDR3 region has 15 residues. Trimming at V came to 4 bases and at J to 1 base, leaving 3 bases not matched to a gene. CDR3 DNA: TGTGCCAGCAGTTCTAGGACAGGGGCCAAAAACATTCAGTACTTC. Its translation is CASSSRTGAKNIQYF.

This clonotype has just a few counts. The chain links TRBV4-3 to TRBJ2-7, with 11 bases matching TRBD1. V shed 4 bases, J shed 4 bases, and the junction held 9 bases outside the gene matches. The CDR3 extends over 16 amino acids. Germline assignment: CDR1 LGHNA and CDR2 YSLEER. CDR3 DNA: TGCGCCAGCAGCCGTGGTCGGGACAGGGGGGTATACGAGCAGTACTTC. Translation gives CASSRGRDRGVYEQYF.

The table lists this clonotype with a few counts. This chain uses TRBV6-2 or TRBV6-3 with TRBJ1-5, with 7 positions matching TRBD1. Losses at the gene ends were 5 bases for V and 5 bases for J; bases not matched to a gene: 9. The CDR3 runs to 15 residues. Germline V gene lookup returns CDR1 MNHEY and CDR2 SVGEGT. CDR3 sequence reads: CASSLPRDRYQPQHF. CDR3 in DNA: TGTGCCAGCAGTCTACCCCGGGACAGATATCAGCCCCAGCATTTT.

This clonotype was observed a handful of times. The rearrangement joins TRBV12-3 or TRBV12-4 to TRBJ1-4, with unresolved D. This CDR3 spans 14 amino acids. V gave up 6 bases and J gave up 2 bases, with 10 bases separating them. This CDR3 reads CASSRRETNEKLFF. The CDR3 DNA is TGTGCCAGCAGCCGTCGGGAGACTAATGAAAAACTGTTTTTT.

This chain joins TRBV12-3 or TRBV12-4 and TRBJ2-1; D not certain. The V end lost 3 bases, the J end lost 8 bases, and 5 bases lay between the germline ends. The CDR3 runs to 11 residues. The CDR3 reads CASSFRYEQFF. The CDR3 DNA is TGTGCCAGCAGTTTCAGGTATGAGCAGTTCTTC.

Only a few counts were recorded for this clonotype. The chain has TRBV9 and TRBJ1-2; maybe TRBD1 (5 bases). The CDR3 runs to 16 residues. Germline V lookup: CDR1 SGDLS, CDR2 YYNGEE. The ends were cut back, 0 bases at V and 4 bases at J, with 16 bases in the middle. CDR3 nucleotide sequence: TGTGCCAGCAGCGTAGGTGGGGCTCGGGTCTCCTATGGCTACACCTTC. Its protein product is CASSVGGARVSYGYTF.

This clonotype occurred once. V gene TRBV27 combines with J gene TRBJ2-7, with D tentatively TRBD2 (6 bases). The CDR3 has 13 amino acids. V was clipped by 5 bases and J by 5 bases, with 13 bases between them. Germline V gene sequence: CDR1 MNHEY, CDR2 SMNVEV (reference sequence). This CDR3 reads CASSQGGVDEQYF. In DNA, the CDR3 is TGTGCCAGCAGTCAGGGCGGGGTCGACGAGCAGTACTTC.

This clonotype was detected only a few times. The chain has TRBV2 and TRBJ1-5; D unresolved. The CDR3 is made up of 14 amino acids. V was trimmed by 6 bases and J by 3 bases, leaving 12 bases between them. Germline CDR1 SNHLY, CDR2 FYNNEI. DNA of the CDR3: TGTGCCAGCAGCTTCCTGGGCCCCAATCAGCCCCAGCATTTT. It encodes CASSFLGPNQPQHF. The variable domain in full, completed from reference TRBV2 and TRBJ1-5, reads EPEVTQTPSHQVTQMGQEVILRCVPISNHLYFYWYRQILGQKVEFLVSFYNNEISEKSEIFDDQFSVERPDGSNFTLKIRSTKLEDSAMYFCASSFLGPNQPQHFGDGTRLSIL.